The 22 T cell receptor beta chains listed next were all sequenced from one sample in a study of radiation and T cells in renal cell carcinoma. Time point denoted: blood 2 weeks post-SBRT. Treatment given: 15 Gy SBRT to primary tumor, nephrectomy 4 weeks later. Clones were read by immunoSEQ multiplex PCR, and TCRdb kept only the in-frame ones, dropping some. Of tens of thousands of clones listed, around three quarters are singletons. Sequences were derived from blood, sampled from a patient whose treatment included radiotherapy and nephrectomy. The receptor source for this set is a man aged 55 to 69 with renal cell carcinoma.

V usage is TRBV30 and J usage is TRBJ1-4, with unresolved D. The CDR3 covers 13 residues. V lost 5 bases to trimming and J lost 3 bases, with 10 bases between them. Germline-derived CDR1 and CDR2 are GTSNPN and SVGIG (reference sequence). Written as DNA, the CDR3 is TGTGCCTGGGGCAGGATAGCTAATGAAAAACTGTTTTTT. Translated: CAWGRIANEKLFF.

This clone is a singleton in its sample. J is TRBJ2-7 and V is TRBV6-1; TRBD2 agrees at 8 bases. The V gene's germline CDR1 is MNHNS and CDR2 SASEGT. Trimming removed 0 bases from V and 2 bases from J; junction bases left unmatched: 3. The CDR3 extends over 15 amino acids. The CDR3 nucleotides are TGTGCCAGCAGTGAAGCGCCGGGAGGGCCCTACGAGCAGTACGTC. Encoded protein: CASSEAPGGPYEQYV.

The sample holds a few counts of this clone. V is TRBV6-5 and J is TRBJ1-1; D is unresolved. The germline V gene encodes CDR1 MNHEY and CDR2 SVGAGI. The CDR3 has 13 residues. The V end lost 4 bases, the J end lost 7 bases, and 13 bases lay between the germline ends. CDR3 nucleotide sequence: TGTGCCAGCAGTTCGGATGGCGGGAGTGAAGCTTTCTTT. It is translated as CASSSDGGSEAFF.

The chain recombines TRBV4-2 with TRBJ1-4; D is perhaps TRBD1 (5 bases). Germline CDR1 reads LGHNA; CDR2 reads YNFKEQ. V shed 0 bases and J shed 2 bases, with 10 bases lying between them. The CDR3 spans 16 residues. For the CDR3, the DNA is TGTGCCAGCAGCCAAGATGGAGGGGATACTAATGAAAAACTGTTTTTT. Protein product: CASSQDGGDTNEKLFF.

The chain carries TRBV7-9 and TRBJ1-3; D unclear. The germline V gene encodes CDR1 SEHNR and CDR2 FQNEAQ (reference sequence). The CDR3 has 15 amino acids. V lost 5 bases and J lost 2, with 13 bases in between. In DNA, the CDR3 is TGTGCCAGCAGCCCGGACCCCCCTACTGGAAACACCATATATTTT. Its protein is CASSPDPPTGNTIYF. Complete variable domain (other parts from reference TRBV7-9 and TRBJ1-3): DTGVSQNPRHKITKRGQNVTFRCDPISEHNRLYWYRQTLGQGPEFLTYFQNEAQLEKSRLLSDRFSAERPKGSFSTLEIQRTEQGDSAMYLCASSPDPPTGNTIYFGEGSWLTVV.

CDR3 bases: TGTGCCAGCAGCTTATGGTATGGGACAGGGGACACAGATACGCAGTATTTT. Its translation is CASSLWYGTGDTDTQYF. The J gene is TRBJ2-3, the V gene TRBV7-8, with 10 bases aligning to TRBD1. CDR3 size: 17 residues. Germline CDR1 reads SGHVS; CDR2 reads FQNEAQ. V lost 2 bases and J lost 2; bases outside the gene matches: 7.

DNA of the CDR3: TGTGCCAGCAGCTTAGCGGGGGGCGGCGAGCAGTACTTC. Protein sequence: CASSLAGGGEQYF. The rearrangement joins TRBV7-9 to TRBJ2-7; D could derive from TRBD1 or TRBD2 (6 bases each). Germline V lookup: CDR1 SEHNR, CDR2 FQNEAQ (reference sequence). The CDR3 covers 13 residues. The V and J ends lost 0 bases and 6 bases respectively, with 9 bases between them. The variable domain in full, completed from reference TRBV7-9 and TRBJ2-7, reads DTGVSQNPRHKITKRGQNVTFRCDPISEHNRLYWYRQTLGQGPEFLTYFQNEAQLEKSRLLSDRFSAERPKGSFSTLEIQRTEQGDSAMYLCASSLAGGGEQYFGPGTRLTVT.

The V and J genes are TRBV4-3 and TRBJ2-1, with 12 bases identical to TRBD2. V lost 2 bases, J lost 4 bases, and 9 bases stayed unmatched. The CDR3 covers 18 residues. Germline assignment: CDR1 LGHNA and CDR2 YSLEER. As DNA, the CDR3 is TGCGCCAGCAGCCAATTGTCCACTAGCGGGGGGACTTACAATGAGCAGTTCTTC. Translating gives CASSQLSTSGGTYNEQFF.

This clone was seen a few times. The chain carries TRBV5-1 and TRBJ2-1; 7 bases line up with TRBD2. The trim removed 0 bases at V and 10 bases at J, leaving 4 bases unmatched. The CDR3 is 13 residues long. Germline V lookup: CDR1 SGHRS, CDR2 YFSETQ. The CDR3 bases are TGCGCCAGCAGCTTGGGACTAGCTTCGGAGCAGTTCTTC. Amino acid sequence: CASSLGLASEQFF.

CDR3 DNA: TGTGCCAGCAGTTACTCGGGGCAGGCGAAGGCCTATGGCTACACCTTC. Translating gives CASSYSGQAKAYGYTF. The chain recombines TRBV6-5 with TRBJ1-2; possibly TRBD1 for D (5 bases). The CDR3 runs 16 residues. Germline V gene lookup returns CDR1 MNHEY and CDR2 SVGAGI. V dropped 0 bases and J dropped 4 bases, with 15 bases sitting between them.

The CDR3 DNA follows: TGTGCCAGCAGCATATTTGGGGGTAATGGCTACACCTTC. Protein product: CASSIFGGNGYTF. V is TRBV7-9 and J is TRBJ1-2, with D tentatively TRBD1 (5 bases). V dropped 5 bases and J dropped 6 bases, with 13 bases sitting between them. The CDR3 is made up of 13 amino acids. Germline assignment: CDR1 SEHNR and CDR2 FQNEAQ (reference sequence).

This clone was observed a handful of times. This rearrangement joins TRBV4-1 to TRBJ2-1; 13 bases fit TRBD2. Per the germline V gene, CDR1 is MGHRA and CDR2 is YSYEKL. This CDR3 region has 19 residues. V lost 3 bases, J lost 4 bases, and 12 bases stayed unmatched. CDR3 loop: CASSQILTSGGPGYNEQFF. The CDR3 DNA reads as TGCGCCAGCAGCCAGATTTTGACTAGCGGGGGGCCGGGGTACAATGAGCAGTTCTTC.

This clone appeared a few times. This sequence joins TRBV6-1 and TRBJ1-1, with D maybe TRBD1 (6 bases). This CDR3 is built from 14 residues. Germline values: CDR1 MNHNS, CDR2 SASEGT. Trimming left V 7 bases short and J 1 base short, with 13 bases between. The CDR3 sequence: CASTDRPTNTEAFF. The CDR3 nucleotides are TGTGCCAGCACGGACAGACCTACGAACACTGAAGCTTTCTTT.

CDR3 DNA sequence: TGCGCCAGCAGCCTCGGGGGGCCGAGCTCCTACAATGAGCAGTTCTTC. This encodes CASSLGGPSSYNEQFF. The rearrangement links TRBV4-1 to TRBJ2-1; weak D call: TRBD2 (7 bases). Between the trimmed V and J ends, which lost 4 bases and 0 bases, there was a span of 13 bases. The CDR3 loop spans 16 amino acids. CDR1 and CDR2 from the germline V gene are MGHRA and YSYEKL.

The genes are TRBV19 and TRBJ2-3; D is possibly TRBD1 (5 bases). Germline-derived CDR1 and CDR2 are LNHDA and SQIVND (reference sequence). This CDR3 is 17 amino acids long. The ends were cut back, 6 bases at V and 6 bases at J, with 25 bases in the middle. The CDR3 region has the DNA TGTGCCAGTAGCCGTGTTGTGGGGCAGGGAATGGGTGATACGCAGTATTTT. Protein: CASSRVVGQGMGDTQYF.

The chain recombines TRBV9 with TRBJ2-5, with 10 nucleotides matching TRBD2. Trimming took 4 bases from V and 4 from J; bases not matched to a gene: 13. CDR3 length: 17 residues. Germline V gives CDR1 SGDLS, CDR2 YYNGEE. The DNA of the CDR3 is TGTGCCAGCAGCCTCCTCCCTAGCGGGAGTTGGGTAGAGACCCAGTACTTC. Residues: CASSLLPSGSWVETQYF.

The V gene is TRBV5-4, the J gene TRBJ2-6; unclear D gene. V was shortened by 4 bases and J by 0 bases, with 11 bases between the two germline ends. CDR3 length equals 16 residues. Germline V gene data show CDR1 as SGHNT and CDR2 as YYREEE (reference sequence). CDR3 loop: CASSPERFSGANVLTF. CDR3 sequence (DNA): TGTGCCAGCAGCCCGGAGAGGTTCTCTGGGGCCAACGTCCTGACTTTC.

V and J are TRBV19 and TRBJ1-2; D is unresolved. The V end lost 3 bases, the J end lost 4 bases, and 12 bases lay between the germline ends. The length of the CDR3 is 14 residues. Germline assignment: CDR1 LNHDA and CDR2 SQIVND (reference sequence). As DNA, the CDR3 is TGTGCCAGTAGTATCCCCGGACGAGGCTATGGCTACACCTTC. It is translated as CASSIPGRGYGYTF.

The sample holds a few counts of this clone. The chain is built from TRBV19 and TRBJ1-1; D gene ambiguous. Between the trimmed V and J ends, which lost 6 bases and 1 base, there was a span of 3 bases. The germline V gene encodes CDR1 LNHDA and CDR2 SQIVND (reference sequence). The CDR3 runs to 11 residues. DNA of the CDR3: TGTGCCAGTAGGTGGAACACTGAAGCTTTCTTT. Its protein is CASRWNTEAFF.

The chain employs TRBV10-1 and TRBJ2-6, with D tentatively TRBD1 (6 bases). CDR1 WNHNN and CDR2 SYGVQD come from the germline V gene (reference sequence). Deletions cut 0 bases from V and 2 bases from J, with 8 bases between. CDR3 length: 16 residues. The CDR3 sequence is CASSESTGPGANVLTF. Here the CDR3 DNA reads TGCGCCAGCAGTGAGTCCACAGGGCCTGGGGCCAACGTCCTGACTTTC.

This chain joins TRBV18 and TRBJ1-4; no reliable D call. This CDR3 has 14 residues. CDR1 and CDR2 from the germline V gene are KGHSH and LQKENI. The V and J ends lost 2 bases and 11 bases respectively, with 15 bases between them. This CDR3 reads CASSPDTRKGKLFF. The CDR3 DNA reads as TGTGCCAGCTCACCAGACACCAGGAAAGGGAAACTGTTTTTT.

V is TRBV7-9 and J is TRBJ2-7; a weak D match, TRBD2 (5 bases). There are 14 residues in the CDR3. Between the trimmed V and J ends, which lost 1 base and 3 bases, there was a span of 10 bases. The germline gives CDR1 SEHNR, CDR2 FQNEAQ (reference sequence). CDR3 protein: CASSLGWENYEQYF. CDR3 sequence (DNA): TGTGCCAGCAGCTTAGGTTGGGAGAACTACGAGCAGTACTTC.